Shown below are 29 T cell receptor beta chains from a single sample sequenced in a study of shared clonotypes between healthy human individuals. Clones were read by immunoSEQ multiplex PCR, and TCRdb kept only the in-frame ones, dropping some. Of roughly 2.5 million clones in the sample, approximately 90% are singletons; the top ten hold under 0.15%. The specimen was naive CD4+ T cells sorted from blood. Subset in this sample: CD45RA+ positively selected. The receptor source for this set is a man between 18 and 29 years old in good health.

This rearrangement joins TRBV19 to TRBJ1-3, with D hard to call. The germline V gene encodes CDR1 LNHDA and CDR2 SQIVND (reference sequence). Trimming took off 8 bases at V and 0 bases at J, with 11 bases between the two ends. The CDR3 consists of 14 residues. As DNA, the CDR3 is TGTGCCAGTGGAGAGGGATTCTCTGGAAACACCATATATTTT. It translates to CASGEGFSGNTIYF.

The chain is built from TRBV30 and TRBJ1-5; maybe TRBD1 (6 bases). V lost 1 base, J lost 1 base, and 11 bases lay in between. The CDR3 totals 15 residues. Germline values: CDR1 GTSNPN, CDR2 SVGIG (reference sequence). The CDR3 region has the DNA TGTGCCTGGAGTGGGGGGCAGAACAGCAATCAGCCCCAGCATTTT. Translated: CAWSGGQNSNQPQHF. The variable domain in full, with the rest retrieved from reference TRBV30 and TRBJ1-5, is SQTIHQWPATLVQPVGSPLSLECTVEGTSNPNLYWYRQAAGRGLQLLFYSVGIGQISSEVPQNLSASRPQDRQFILSSKKLLLSDSGFYLCAWSGGQNSNQPQHFGDGTRLSIL.

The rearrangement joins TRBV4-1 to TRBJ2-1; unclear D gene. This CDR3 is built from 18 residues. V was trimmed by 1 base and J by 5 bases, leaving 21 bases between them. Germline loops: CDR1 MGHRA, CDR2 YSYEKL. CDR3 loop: CASSQGRLGFAGHNEQFF. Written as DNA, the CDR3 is TGCGCCAGCAGCCAAGGCCGGCTAGGGTTTGCAGGACACAATGAGCAGTTCTTC.

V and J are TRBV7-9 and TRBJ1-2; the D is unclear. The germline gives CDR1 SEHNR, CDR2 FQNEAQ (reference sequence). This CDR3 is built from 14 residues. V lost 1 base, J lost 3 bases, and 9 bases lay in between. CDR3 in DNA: TGTGCCAGCAGCTTAGTAGGCAGCTACTATGGCTACACCTTC. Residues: CASSLVGSYYGYTF.

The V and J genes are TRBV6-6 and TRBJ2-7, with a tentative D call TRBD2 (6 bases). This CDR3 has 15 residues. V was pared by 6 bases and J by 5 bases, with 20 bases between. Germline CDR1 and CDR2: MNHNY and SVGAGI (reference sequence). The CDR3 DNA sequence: TGTGCCAGCAGCCCCGTCTTAGCGGAGCAAGACGAGCAGTACTTC. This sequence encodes CASSPVLAEQDEQYF.

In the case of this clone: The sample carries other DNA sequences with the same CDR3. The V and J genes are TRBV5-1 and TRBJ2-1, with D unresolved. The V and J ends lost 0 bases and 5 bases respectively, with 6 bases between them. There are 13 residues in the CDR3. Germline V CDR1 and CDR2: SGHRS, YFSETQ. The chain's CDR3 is CASSLVQDNEQFF. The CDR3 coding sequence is TGCGCCAGCAGCTTGGTACAAGACAATGAGCAGTTCTTC.

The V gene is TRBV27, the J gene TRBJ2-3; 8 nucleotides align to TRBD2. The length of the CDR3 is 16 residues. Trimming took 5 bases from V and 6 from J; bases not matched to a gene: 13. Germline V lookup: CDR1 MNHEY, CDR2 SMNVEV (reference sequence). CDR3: CASSPPWAGGRDTQYF. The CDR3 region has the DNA TGTGCCAGCAGTCCCCCCTGGGCGGGAGGACGGGATACGCAGTATTTT.

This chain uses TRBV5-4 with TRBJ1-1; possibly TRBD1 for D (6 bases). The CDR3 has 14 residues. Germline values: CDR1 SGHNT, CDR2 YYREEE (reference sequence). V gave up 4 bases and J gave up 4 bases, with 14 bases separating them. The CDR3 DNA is TGTGCCAGCAGCAGCGGGGGCCCGGGCACTGAAGCTTTCTTT. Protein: CASSSGGPGTEAFF.

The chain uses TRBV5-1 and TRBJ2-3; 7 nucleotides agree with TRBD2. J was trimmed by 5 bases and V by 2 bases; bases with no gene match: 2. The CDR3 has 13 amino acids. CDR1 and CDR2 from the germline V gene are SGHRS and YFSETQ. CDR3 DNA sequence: TGCGCCAGCAGCTTTGGGGAGGGAGATACGCAGTATTTT. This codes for CASSFGEGDTQYF.

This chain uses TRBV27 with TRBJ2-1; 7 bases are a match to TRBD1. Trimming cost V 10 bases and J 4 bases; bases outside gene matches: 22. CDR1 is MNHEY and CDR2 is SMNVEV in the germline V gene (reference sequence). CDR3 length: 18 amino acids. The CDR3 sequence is CATSVRQGRKGDYNEQFF. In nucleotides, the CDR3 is TGTGCCACCTCAGTCCGACAGGGTCGAAAGGGGGATTACAATGAGCAGTTCTTC.

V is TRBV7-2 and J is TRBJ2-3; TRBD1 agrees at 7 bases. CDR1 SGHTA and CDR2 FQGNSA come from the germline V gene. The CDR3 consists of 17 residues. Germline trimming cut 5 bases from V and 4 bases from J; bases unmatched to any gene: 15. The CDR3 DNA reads TGTGCCAGCAGCCCTCTGACAGGGCTTTCAGTAGCAGATACGCAGTATTTT. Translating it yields CASSPLTGLSVADTQYF. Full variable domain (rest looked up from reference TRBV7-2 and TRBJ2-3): GAGVSQSPSNKVTEKGKDVELRCDPISGHTALYWYRQSLGQGLEFLIYFQGNSAPDKSGLPSDRFSAERTGGSVSTLTIQRTQQEDSAVYLCASSPLTGLSVADTQYFGPGTRLTVL.

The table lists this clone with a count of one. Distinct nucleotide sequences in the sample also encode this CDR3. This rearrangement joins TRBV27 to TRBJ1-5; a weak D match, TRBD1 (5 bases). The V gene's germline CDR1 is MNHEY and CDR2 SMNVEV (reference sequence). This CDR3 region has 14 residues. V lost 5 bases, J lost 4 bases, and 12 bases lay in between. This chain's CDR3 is CASSLSGGNQPQHF. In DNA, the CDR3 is TGTGCCAGCAGTCTAAGTGGGGGGAATCAGCCCCAGCATTTT.

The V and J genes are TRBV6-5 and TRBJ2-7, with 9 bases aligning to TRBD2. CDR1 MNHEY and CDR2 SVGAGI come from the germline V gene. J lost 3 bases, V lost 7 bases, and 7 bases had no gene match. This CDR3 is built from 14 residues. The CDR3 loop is CASNSGTSIYEQYF. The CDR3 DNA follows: TGTGCCAGCAACTCCGGGACTAGCATCTACGAGCAGTACTTC.

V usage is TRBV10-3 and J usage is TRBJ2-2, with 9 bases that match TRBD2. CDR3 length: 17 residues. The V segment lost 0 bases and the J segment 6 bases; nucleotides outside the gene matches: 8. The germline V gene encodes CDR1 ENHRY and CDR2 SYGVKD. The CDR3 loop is CAISESGLAGKPGELFF. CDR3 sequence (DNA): TGTGCCATCAGTGAGTCTGGGCTAGCGGGGAAGCCCGGGGAGCTGTTTTTT.

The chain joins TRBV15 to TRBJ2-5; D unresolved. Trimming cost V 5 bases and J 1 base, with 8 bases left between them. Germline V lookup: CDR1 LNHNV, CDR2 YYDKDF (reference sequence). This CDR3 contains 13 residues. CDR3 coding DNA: TGTGCCACCAGCGTTCGGCTCCAAGAGACCCAGTACTTC. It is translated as CATSVRLQETQYF.

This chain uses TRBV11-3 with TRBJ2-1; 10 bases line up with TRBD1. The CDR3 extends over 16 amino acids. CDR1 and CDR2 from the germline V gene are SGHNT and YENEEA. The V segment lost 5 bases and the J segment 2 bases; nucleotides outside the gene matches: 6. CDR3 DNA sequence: TGTGCCAGCAGCCCGAGGGACAGGGGCGCCTACAATGAGCAGTTCTTC. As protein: CASSPRDRGAYNEQFF.

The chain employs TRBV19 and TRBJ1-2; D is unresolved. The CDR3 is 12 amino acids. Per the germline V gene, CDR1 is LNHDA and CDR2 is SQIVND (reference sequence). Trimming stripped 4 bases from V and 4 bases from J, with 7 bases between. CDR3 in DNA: TGTGCCAGTAGTACAGCCGCCTATGGCTACACCTTC. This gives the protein CASSTAAYGYTF. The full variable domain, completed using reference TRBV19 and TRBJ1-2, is DGGITQSPKYLFRKEGQNVTLSCEQNLNHDAMYWYRQDPGQGLRLIYYSQIVNDFQKGDIAEGYSVSREKKESFPLTVTSAQKNPTAFYLCASSTAAYGYTFGSGTRLTVV.

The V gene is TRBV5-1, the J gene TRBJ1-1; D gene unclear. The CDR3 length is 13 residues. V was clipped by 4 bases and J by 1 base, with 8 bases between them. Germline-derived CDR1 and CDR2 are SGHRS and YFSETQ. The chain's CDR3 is CASSPHKNTEAFF. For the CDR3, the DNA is TGCGCCAGCAGCCCGCACAAGAACACTGAAGCTTTCTTT.

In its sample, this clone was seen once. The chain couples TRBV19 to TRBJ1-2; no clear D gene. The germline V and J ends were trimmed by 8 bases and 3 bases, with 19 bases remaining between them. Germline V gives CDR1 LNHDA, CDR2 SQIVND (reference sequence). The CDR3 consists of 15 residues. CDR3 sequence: CASQSAGLRYYGYTF. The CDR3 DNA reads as TGTGCCAGTCAGTCGGCAGGACTACGATACTATGGCTACACCTTC. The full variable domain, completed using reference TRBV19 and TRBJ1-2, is DGGITQSPKYLFRKEGQNVTLSCEQNLNHDAMYWYRQDPGQGLRLIYYSQIVNDFQKGDIAEGYSVSREKKESFPLTVTSAQKNPTAFYLCASQSAGLRYYGYTFGSGTRLTVV.

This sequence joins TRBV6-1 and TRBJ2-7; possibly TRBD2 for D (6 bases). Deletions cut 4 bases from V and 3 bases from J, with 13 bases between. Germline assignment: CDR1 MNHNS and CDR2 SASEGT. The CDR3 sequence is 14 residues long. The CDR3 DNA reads TGTGCCAGCAGTGGGGGACTCACCCTCTACGAGCAGTACTTC. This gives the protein CASSGGLTLYEQYF.

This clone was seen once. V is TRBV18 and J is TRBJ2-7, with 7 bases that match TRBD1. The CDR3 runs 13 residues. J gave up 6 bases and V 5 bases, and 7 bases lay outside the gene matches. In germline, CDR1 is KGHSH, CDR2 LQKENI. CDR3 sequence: CASSAVTGSEQYF. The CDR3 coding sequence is TGTGCCAGCTCAGCAGTGACAGGGAGCGAGCAGTACTTC.

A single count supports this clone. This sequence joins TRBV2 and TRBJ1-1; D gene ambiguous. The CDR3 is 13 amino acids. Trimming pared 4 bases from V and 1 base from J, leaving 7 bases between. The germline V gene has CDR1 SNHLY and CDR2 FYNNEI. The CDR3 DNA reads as TGTGCCAGCAGTGTCCAGCCGAACACTGAAGCTTTCTTT. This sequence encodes CASSVQPNTEAFF. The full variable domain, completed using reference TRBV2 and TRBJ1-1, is EPEVTQTPSHQVTQMGQEVILRCVPISNHLYFYWYRQILGQKVEFLVSFYNNEISEKSEIFDDQFSVERPDGSNFTLKIRSTKLEDSAMYFCASSVQPNTEAFFGQGTRLTVV.

CDR3 amino acids: CASSLSDSGEKLFF. CDR3 nucleotides: TGCGCCAGCAGCTTGAGTGATTCAGGTGAAAAACTGTTTTTT. The V gene is TRBV5-1, the J gene TRBJ1-4; D not certain. CDR3 length: 14 residues. The V gene lost 1 base and the J gene lost 7 bases, with 11 bases spanning the gap. Germline V gene sequence: CDR1 SGHRS, CDR2 YFSETQ. The full variable domain, with the rest looked up from reference TRBV5-1 and TRBJ1-4, is KAGVTQTPRYLIKTRGQQVTLSCSPISGHRSVSWYQQTPGQGLQFLFEYFSETQRNKGNFPGRFSGRQFSNSRSEMNVSTLELGDSALYLCASSLSDSGEKLFFGSGTQLSVL.

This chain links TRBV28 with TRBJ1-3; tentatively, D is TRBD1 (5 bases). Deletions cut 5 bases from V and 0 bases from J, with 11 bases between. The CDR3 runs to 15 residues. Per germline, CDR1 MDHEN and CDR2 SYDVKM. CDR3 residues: CASSNLGGSGNTIYF. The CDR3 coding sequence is TGTGCCAGCAGTAATTTGGGGGGCTCTGGAAACACCATATATTTT.

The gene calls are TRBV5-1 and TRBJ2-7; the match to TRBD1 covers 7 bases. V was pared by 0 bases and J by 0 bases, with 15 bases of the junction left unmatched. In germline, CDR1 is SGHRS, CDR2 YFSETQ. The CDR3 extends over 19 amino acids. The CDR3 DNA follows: TGCGCCAGCAGCTTGGTAGGGGGCGCGTCGACTTGGGGCTCCTACGAGCAGTACTTC. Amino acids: CASSLVGGASTWGSYEQYF.

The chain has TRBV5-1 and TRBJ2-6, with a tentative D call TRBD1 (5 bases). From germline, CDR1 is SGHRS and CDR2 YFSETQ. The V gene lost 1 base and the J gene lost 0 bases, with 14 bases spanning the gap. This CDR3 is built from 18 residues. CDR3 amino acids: CASSLTGSLSSGANVLTF. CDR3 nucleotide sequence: TGCGCCAGCAGCTTGACAGGTTCACTCAGCTCTGGGGCCAACGTCCTGACTTTC.

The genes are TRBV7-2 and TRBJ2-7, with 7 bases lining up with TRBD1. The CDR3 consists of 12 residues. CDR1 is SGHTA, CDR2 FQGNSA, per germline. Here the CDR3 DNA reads TGTGCAAAGACAGGGAGAGACCACGAGCAGTACTTC. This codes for CAKTGRDHEQYF.

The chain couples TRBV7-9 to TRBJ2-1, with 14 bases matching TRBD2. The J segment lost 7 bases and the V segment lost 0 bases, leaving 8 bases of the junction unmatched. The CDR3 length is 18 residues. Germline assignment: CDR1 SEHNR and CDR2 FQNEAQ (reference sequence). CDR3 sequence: CASSLAGGLAGDRNEQFF. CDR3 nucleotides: TGTGCCAGCAGCTTAGCGGGGGGACTAGCGGGAGACAGGAATGAGCAGTTCTTC.

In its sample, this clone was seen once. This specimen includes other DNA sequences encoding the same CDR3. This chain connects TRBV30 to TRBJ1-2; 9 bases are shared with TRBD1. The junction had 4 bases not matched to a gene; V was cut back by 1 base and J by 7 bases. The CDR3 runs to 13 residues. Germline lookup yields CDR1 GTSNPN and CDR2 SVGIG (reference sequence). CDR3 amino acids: CAWSATGGGGYTF. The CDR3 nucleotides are TGTGCCTGGAGTGCGACAGGGGGGGGTGGCTACACCTTC.